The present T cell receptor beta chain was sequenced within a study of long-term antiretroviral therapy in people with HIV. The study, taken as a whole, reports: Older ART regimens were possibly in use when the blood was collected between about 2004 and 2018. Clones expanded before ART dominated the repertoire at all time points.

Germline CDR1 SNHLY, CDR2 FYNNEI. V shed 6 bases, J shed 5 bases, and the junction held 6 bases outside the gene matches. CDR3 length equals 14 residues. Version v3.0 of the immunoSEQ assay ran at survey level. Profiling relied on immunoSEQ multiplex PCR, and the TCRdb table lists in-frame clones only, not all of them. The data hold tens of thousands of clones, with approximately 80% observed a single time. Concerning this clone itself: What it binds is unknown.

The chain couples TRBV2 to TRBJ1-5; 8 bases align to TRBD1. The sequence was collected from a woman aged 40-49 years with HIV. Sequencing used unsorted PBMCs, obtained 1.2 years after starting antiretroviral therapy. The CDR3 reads CASRDRVWDQPQHF. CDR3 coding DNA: TGTGCCAGCAGGGACAGGGTGTGGGATCAGCCCCAGCATTTT.